Below are 24 T cell receptor beta chains sequenced from a single sample in a study of spatial heterogeneity in lung cancer. The study's findings and limits: Expanded alpha and beta TCR counts within tumors tracked tumor mutation counts.

Their antigens remain unidentified. TCRdb passed the 5' RACE reads through MiXCR, listing each CDR3 protein once. The sample has 16,000 or so distinct CDR3 sequences, under 7.5% seen once; the top ten hold around a fifth. Time point denoted: sample taken at primary tumor resection. Material: lung tumor tissue, obtained at surgery. These receptors were taken from a female donor with early-stage non-small cell lung cancer.

The J gene is TRBJ1-5, the V gene TRBV6-1; no clear D gene. Trimming shortened V by 4 bases and J by 3 bases, and 1 base separated the two germline ends. The CDR3 contains 11 residues. Germline-derived CDR1 and CDR2 are MNHNS and SASEGT. CDR3: CASSVNQPQHF. CDR3 DNA sequence: TGTGCCAGCAGTGTCAATCAGCCCCAGCATTTT.

With respect to this clonotype: Being one base from a much bigger clone, this may be a read error. The V call is TRBV7-2, the J call TRBJ1-1; D uncertain. Trimming shortened V by 3 bases and J by 5 bases, and 10 bases separated the two germline ends. Germline V gives CDR1 SGHTA, CDR2 FQGNSA. The CDR3 has 13 amino acids. In DNA form, the CDR3 reads TGTGCCAGCAGCTTCCCAGAACGGACTGAAGCTTTCTTT. Encoded protein: CASSFPERTEAFF.

The V call is TRBV29-1, the J call TRBJ1-1; 7 nucleotides match TRBD1. The CDR3 runs to 13 residues. V was clipped by 7 bases and J by 1 base; unmatched bases: 6. The V gene's germline CDR1 is SQVTM and CDR2 ANQGSEA. This chain's CDR3 is CSAMTGQNTEAFF. The CDR3 DNA reads TGCAGCGCCATGACAGGGCAGAACACTGAAGCTTTCTTT.

The table lists this clonotype with many counts. J is TRBJ1-5 and V is TRBV11-2; no clear D. V was clipped by 1 base and J by 6 bases, with 13 bases between them. Germline CDR1 reads SGHAT; CDR2 reads FQNNGV. The CDR3 totals 15 residues. The CDR3: CASSLASAVGQPQHF. CDR3 DNA: TGTGCCAGCAGCTTAGCATCGGCGGTGGGTCAGCCCCAGCATTTT.

This clonotype has a count of ten or more. Germline is not matched at one junction end, which may reflect a read error. The chain joins TRBV5-1 to TRBJ2-7, with D unresolved. The CDR3 runs to 11 residues. Germline V gene data show CDR1 as SGHRS and CDR2 as YFSETQ. The CDR3 here is CASRLGDEQYF. CDR3 nucleotides: TGCGCCAGCAGATTGGGTGACGAGCAGTACTTC.

The chain carries TRBV27 and TRBJ1-2; tentative D call: TRBD1 (6 bases). CDR1 is MNHEY, CDR2 SMNVEV, per germline (reference sequence). Deletions cut 3 bases from V and 0 bases from J, with 23 bases between. CDR3 length: 19 amino acids. DNA for the CDR3: TGTGCCAGCAGTTTTGGTTCGTTAACCAGGGGTCCGGCTAACTATGGCTACACCTTC. This codes for CASSFGSLTRGPANYGYTF.

V is TRBV20-1 and J is TRBJ2-7; 10 bases match TRBD1. V shed 1 base, J shed 2 bases, and the junction held 5 bases outside the gene matches. Germline assignment: CDR1 DFQATT and CDR2 SNEGSKA (reference sequence). This CDR3 is built from 15 residues. CDR3: CSARGRDRGTYEQYF. The CDR3 coding sequence is TGCAGTGCTAGAGGCCGGGACAGGGGCACCTACGAGCAGTACTTC.

This clonotype was counted ten times or more. The chain is built from TRBV7-2 and TRBJ2-3; 14 bases fit TRBD2. This CDR3 is 18 amino acids long. Germline CDR1 reads SGHTA; CDR2 reads FQGNSA. V shed 4 bases and J 5 bases; nucleotides not matched to a gene: 11. The CDR3 here is CASSSKRRLAGGVDTQYF. CDR3 nucleotide sequence: TGTGCCAGCAGCTCCAAACGCCGACTAGCGGGGGGGGTAGATACGCAGTATTTT.

This clonotype was recorded many times. This chain links TRBV19 with TRBJ1-5, with D perhaps matching TRBD1 (5 bases). Per the germline V gene, CDR1 is LNHDA and CDR2 is SQIVND (reference sequence). This CDR3 spans 14 amino acids. The V end lost 3 bases, the J end lost 0 bases, and 6 bases lay between the germline ends. This chain's CDR3 is CASSIGGSNQPQHF. The CDR3 DNA follows: TGTGCCAGTAGTATTGGGGGTAGCAATCAGCCCCAGCATTTT.

This clonotype was seen at least ten times. The rearrangement uses TRBV12-3 or TRBV12-4 and TRBJ2-3; the match to TRBD2 covers 16 bases. With 6 bases clipped from V and 5 bases from J, the junction kept 5 bases outside the gene matches. The CDR3 is made up of 16 amino acids. CDR3 protein: CASSYGTSGGVDTQYF. For the CDR3, the DNA is TGTGCCAGCAGCTACGGGACTAGCGGGGGGGTAGATACGCAGTATTTT.

This clonotype was counted many times. This chain connects TRBV4-3 to TRBJ1-6; possibly TRBD1 for D (6 bases). The CDR3 sequence is 14 residues long. V lost 0 bases and J 7 bases, leaving 7 bases between the germline ends. Germline V gene lookup returns CDR1 LGHNA and CDR2 YSLEER. This CDR3 is CASSQEGANSPLHF. In DNA, the CDR3 is TGCGCCAGCAGCCAAGAGGGGGCGAATTCACCCCTCCACTTT.

The table lists this clonotype with many counts. The chain recombines TRBV6-2 or TRBV6-3 with TRBJ2-1; D uncertain. The CDR3 is 11 amino acids. CDR1 is MNHEY and CDR2 is SVGEGT in the germline V gene. The germline V and J ends were trimmed by 8 bases and 10 bases, with 12 bases remaining between them. The CDR3 region is CASLTEKEQFF. CDR3 bases: TGTGCCAGCCTCACCGAGAAGGAGCAGTTCTTC.

This clonotype has a count of ten or more. The germline gene is not matched at one end of the junction; a read error may be the cause. As DNA, the CDR3 is TGTGCCAGCACAAGTCCGGGGAGTTCTACTTCCTTC. Protein product: CASTSPGSSTSF. This chain uses TRBV27 with TRBJ1-2; D is unresolved. Per germline, CDR1 MNHEY and CDR2 SMNVEV (reference sequence). The CDR3 consists of 12 residues.

Judged by abundance, this clonotype is medium-sized. The chain recombines TRBV6-2 or TRBV6-3 with TRBJ2-3; no reliable D call. The CDR3 is 14 amino acids. Trimming took off 2 bases at V and 3 bases at J, with 9 bases between the two ends. Germline V CDR1 and CDR2: MNHEY, SVGEGT. The CDR3 loop reads CASSYDRVTDTQYF. For the CDR3, the DNA is TGTGCCAGCAGTTACGATAGGGTAACAGATACGCAGTATTTT.

By its share, this clonotype is medium-sized. V gene TRBV6-5 combines with J gene TRBJ2-1, with D perhaps TRBD1 (5 bases). CDR3 length: 16 residues. The germline V gene has CDR1 MNHEY and CDR2 SVGAGI. Trimming removed 0 bases from V and 0 bases from J, with 9 bases in between. This chain's CDR3 is CASSYSDSGSYNEQFF. The CDR3 DNA is TGTGCCAGCAGTTACTCCGACAGTGGCTCCTACAATGAGCAGTTCTTC.

This clonotype is medium-sized. V and J are TRBV30 and TRBJ1-1; 7 bases match TRBD1. V was clipped by 2 bases and J by 3 bases; unmatched bases: 3. The germline CDR1 and CDR2 sequences are GTSNPN and SVGIG (reference sequence). The CDR3 runs to 13 residues. CDR3 sequence (DNA): TGTGCCTGGAGTACGCAGGGGGACACTGAAGCTTTCTTT. It yields the protein CAWSTQGDTEAFF.

The V and J genes are TRBV11-1 and TRBJ2-7; 10 nucleotides align to TRBD2. Per germline, CDR1 SGHAT and CDR2 FQDESV (reference sequence). The CDR3 loop spans 16 amino acids. With V trimmed by 0 bases and J by 3 bases, 5 bases remained unmatched. The CDR3 DNA follows: TGTGCCAGCAGCTTAGCTGCTAGCGGGGGAATCTACGAGCAGTACTTC. Its protein product is CASSLAASGGIYEQYF.

This clonotype was detected many times. The chain uses TRBV10-3 and TRBJ2-3; a weak D match, TRBD1 (7 bases). Germline CDR1 is ENHRY and CDR2 is SYGVKD. Trimming pared 8 bases from V and 2 bases from J, leaving 17 bases between. This CDR3 is built from 15 residues. The CDR3 DNA reads as TGTGCCATCGGCGGGACAGACATGTACACAGATACGCAGTATTTT. This gives the protein CAIGGTDMYTDTQYF.

The gene calls are TRBV10-2 and TRBJ1-5; TRBD1 might be the D (5 bases). CDR3 length equals 14 residues. Trimming took 6 bases from V and 9 from J, leaving 18 bases between them. CDR1 and CDR2 from the germline V gene are WSHSY and SAAADI. In DNA, the CDR3 is TGCGCCAGCAGGGGGCCCAGCGAGGCTGGGCCCCAGCATTTT. This codes for CASRGPSEAGPQHF.

This clonotype was seen many times. The chain is built from TRBV3-1 and TRBJ1-2; 9 positions agree with TRBD1. The V segment lost 1 base and the J segment 3 bases; nucleotides outside the gene matches: 3. This CDR3 has 15 residues. Germline V lookup: CDR1 LGHDT, CDR2 YNNKEL (reference sequence). CDR3 DNA sequence: TGTGCCAGCAGCCAAGCGACAGGGGGGGACTATGGCTACACCTTC. This gives the protein CASSQATGGDYGYTF.

This clonotype was detected a few times. This chain connects TRBV5-5 to TRBJ2-3; possibly TRBD2 for D (6 bases). With 4 bases removed from V and 2 bases from J, the gap between germline ends came to 14 bases. The CDR3 has 15 amino acids. Per germline, CDR1 SGHKS and CDR2 YYEKEE (reference sequence). Here the CDR3 reads CASSLRRAATDTQYF. The CDR3 DNA follows: TGTGCCAGCAGCCTGAGGAGGGCCGCCACAGATACGCAGTATTTT.

This clonotype was observed many times. This chain links TRBV7-2 with TRBJ2-5, with TRBD2 matching over 10 bases. Germline V lookup: CDR1 SGHTA, CDR2 FQGNSA. V lost 5 bases to trimming and J lost 2 bases; unmatched junction nucleotides: 5. This CDR3 has 15 residues. CDR3 sequence: CASSPGTSVQETQYF. The CDR3 bases are TGTGCCAGCAGCCCTGGGACTAGCGTTCAAGAGACCCAGTACTTC. The entire variable domain, with the rest obtained from reference TRBV7-2 and TRBJ2-5, is as follows: GAGVSQSPSNKVTEKGKDVELRCDPISGHTALYWYRQSLGQGLEFLIYFQGNSAPDKSGLPSDRFSAERTGGSVSTLTIQRTQQEDSAVYLCASSPGTSVQETQYFGPGTRLLVL.

Only a few counts were recorded for this clonotype. The chain employs TRBV2 and TRBJ2-2; TRBD2 aligns across 10 bases. Germline-derived CDR1 and CDR2 are SNHLY and FYNNEI. The CDR3 has 16 amino acids. With V trimmed by 4 bases and J by 0 bases, 2 bases remained unmatched. The CDR3 bases are TGTGCCAGCAGTGCCGGACTAGCGGCGAACACCGGGGAGCTGTTTTTT. This gives the protein CASSAGLAANTGELFF.

V usage is TRBV7-2 and J usage is TRBJ2-7; TRBD2 is a possible D gene (6 bases). V was trimmed by 2 bases and J by 0 bases, leaving 11 bases between them. The germline CDR1 and CDR2 sequences are SGHTA and FQGNSA. The CDR3 totals 15 residues. The CDR3 loop is CASSLRGEYSYEQYF. DNA of the CDR3: TGTGCCAGCAGCTTACGCGGGGAATACTCCTACGAGCAGTACTTC.